The 27 T cell receptor beta chains reported below all come from one sample, sequenced in a study of early T cells in non-severe SARS-CoV-2 infection. TCRdb reprocessed the 5' RACE reads via MiXCR and lists one record per CDR3 protein. The table includes roughly 50,000 distinct CDR3 sequences, around 8% detected once. Sequencing input: whole blood. These receptors originate from an adult who was a healthcare worker with PCR-confirmed SARS-CoV-2 infection or an uninfected control (not recorded which).

The rearrangement links TRBV7-9 to TRBJ1-1; TRBD1 matches at 7 bases. The CDR3 runs 13 residues. V lost 3 bases and J lost 8; bases outside the gene matches: 6. The germline gives CDR1 SEHNR, CDR2 FQNEAQ (reference sequence). The CDR3 reads CASSFRQGEEAFF. The CDR3, as DNA: TGTGCCAGCAGCTTTCGACAGGGAGAGGAAGCTTTCTTT.

This clonotype was seen ten or more times. The J gene is TRBJ2-5, the V gene TRBV12-3 or TRBV12-4; D remains ambiguous. Between the trimmed V and J ends, which lost 5 bases and 5 bases, there was a span of 9 bases. The CDR3 runs to 12 residues. Here the CDR3 reads CASSAPLETQYF. CDR3 coding DNA: TGTGCCAGCAGTGCCCCTTTGGAGACCCAGTACTTC.

As for this clonotype: A clone one base away is much larger, so this may be a read error. The V gene is TRBV6-2 or TRBV6-3, the J gene TRBJ1-5; perhaps TRBD1 as D (5 bases). Germline CDR1 reads MNHEY; CDR2 reads SVGEGT. This CDR3 has 13 residues. The CDR3, as DNA: TGTGTCAGCAGTTCGAGAGGGACTCAGCCCCAGCATTTT. Protein product: CVSSSRGTQPQHF.

This clonotype was picked up a small number of times. The chain couples TRBV9 to TRBJ1-1, with D possibly matching TRBD1 (5 bases). The CDR3 covers 15 residues. Germline V lookup: CDR1 SGDLS, CDR2 YYNGEE. Trimming took off 3 bases at V and 5 bases at J, with 17 bases between the two ends. The CDR3 sequence: CASSASGTKQTEAFF. The CDR3, as DNA: TGTGCCAGCAGCGCCTCCGGGACCAAACAAACTGAAGCTTTCTTT. Drawing the rest from reference TRBV9 and TRBJ1-1, the complete variable domain is DSGVTQTPKHLITATGQRVTLRCSPRSGDLSVYWYQQSLDQGLQFLIQYYNGEERAKGNILERFSAQQFPDLHSELNLSSLELGDSALYFCASSASGTKQTEAFFGQGTRLTVV.

This clonotype occurred many times. V gene TRBV19 combines with J gene TRBJ2-7, with TRBD1 matching 9 bases. This CDR3 comprises 13 residues. J gave up 5 bases and V 4 bases, and 3 bases lay outside the gene matches. CDR1 is LNHDA and CDR2 is SQIVND in the germline V gene (reference sequence). Here the CDR3 reads CASSNRGQDEQYF. CDR3 DNA: TGTGCCAGTAGTAACAGGGGGCAGGACGAGCAGTACTTC.

This clonotype has more than one count but fewer than ten. The chain has TRBV5-1 and TRBJ1-1; no clear D. The CDR3 totals 14 residues. Germline V CDR1 and CDR2: SGHRS, YFSETQ. Trimming left V 2 bases short and J 6 bases short, with 14 bases between. The CDR3 bases are TGCGCCAGCAGCTTTTGGGGAGATACGGCTGAAGCTTTCTTT. This sequence encodes CASSFWGDTAEAFF.

This clonotype was counted ten times or more. This sequence joins TRBV5-4 and TRBJ2-3; D ambiguous. Germline assignment: CDR1 SGHNT and CDR2 YYREEE (reference sequence). Trimming took off 4 bases at V and 2 bases at J, with 11 bases between the two ends. This CDR3 is 14 amino acids long. The CDR3 loop is CASSPDRTTDTQYF. The DNA for the CDR3 is TGTGCCAGCAGCCCGGACCGAACCACAGATACGCAGTATTTT.

Many counts were recorded for this clonotype. This chain uses TRBV5-5 with TRBJ2-7; D may be TRBD1 (6 bases). V lost 4 bases to trimming and J lost 6 bases, with 14 bases between them. The CDR3 spans 13 residues. Germline CDR1 reads SGHKS; CDR2 reads YYEKEE (reference sequence). The CDR3: CASSRTTGSEQYF. CDR3 sequence (DNA): TGTGCCAGCAGCCGAACTACAGGGAGCGAGCAGTACTTC.

This clonotype was detected only a few times. V and J are TRBV12-3 or TRBV12-4 and TRBJ1-2; tentative D call: TRBD1 (5 bases). V lost 3 bases and J 6 bases, leaving 20 bases between the germline ends. CDR3 length: 16 amino acids. CDR3 DNA: TGTGCCAGCAGTTTTGGGCAGGGCCCACGTACGAATGGCTACACCTTC. Encoded protein: CASSFGQGPRTNGYTF.

This clonotype was recorded at least ten times. The gene calls are TRBV11-2 and TRBJ2-7, with D possibly matching TRBD2 (5 bases). The germline V gene encodes CDR1 SGHAT and CDR2 FQNNGV. There are 15 residues in the CDR3. Deletions cut 3 bases from V and 1 base from J, with 13 bases between. CDR3 coding DNA: TGTGCCAGCAGCTTGGCCCGACGAGGGTCCTACGAGCAGTACTTC. It specifies CASSLARRGSYEQYF.

There are a few counts of this clonotype. This sequence joins TRBV2 and TRBJ2-7; D gene unclear. V lost 7 bases to trimming and J lost 5 bases, with 12 bases between them. The CDR3 totals 12 residues. Germline V gives CDR1 SNHLY, CDR2 FYNNEI. The CDR3 bases are TGTGCCAGCAAACTGACTCGTCACGAGCAGTACTTC. Translated, it gives CASKLTRHEQYF.

This clonotype was found many times. CDR3 loop: CASSYKEGKLSTEAFF. The CDR3 nucleotides are TGTGCCAGCAGTTACAAAGAGGGTAAATTAAGCACTGAAGCTTTCTTT. The rearrangement joins TRBV6-2 or TRBV6-3 to TRBJ1-1; D gene uncertain. Germline loops: CDR1 MNHEY, CDR2 SVGEGT. CDR3 length: 16 residues. V was cut by 2 bases and J by 4 bases, with 17 bases left in between.

Many counts were recorded for this clonotype. The V call is TRBV7-9, the J call TRBJ2-1; no clear D. Germline CDR1 and CDR2: SEHNR and FQNEAQ (reference sequence). Trimming took 5 bases from V and 7 from J, leaving 15 bases between them. CDR3 length equals 14 residues. The CDR3 sequence: CASSAALRRNEQFF. The DNA for the CDR3 is TGTGCCAGCAGCGCCGCCCTAAGAAGGAATGAGCAGTTCTTC.

This clonotype has more than one count but fewer than ten. V gene TRBV20-1 combines with J gene TRBJ1-4, with unresolved D. Trimming cost V 0 bases and J 3 bases, with 11 bases left between them. Germline CDR1 DFQATT, CDR2 SNEGSKA (reference sequence). The CDR3 spans 15 residues. This CDR3 reads CSARDPLTPNEKLFF. CDR3 nucleotide sequence: TGCAGTGCTAGAGATCCCCTTACCCCTAATGAAAAACTGTTTTTT.

The table lists this clonotype with a few counts. The V call is TRBV9, the J call TRBJ2-7, with D perhaps assigned TRBD1 or TRBD2 (5 bases each). This CDR3 is built from 14 residues. Between the trimmed V and J ends, which lost 0 bases and 0 bases, there was a span of 7 bases. Per the germline V gene, CDR1 is SGDLS and CDR2 is YYNGEE. CDR3 sequence reads: CASSVGDGSYEQYF. In DNA, the CDR3 is TGTGCCAGCAGCGTAGGGGACGGCTCCTACGAGCAGTACTTC.

In its sample, this clonotype ranks as medium-sized. The chain links TRBV11-2 to TRBJ2-3; D not certain. The germline gives CDR1 SGHAT, CDR2 FQNNGV. V was pared by 1 base and J by 2 bases, with 10 bases between. The CDR3 has 15 amino acids. The CDR3 region is CASSLATPLTDTQYF. The DNA of the CDR3 is TGTGCCAGCAGCTTAGCCACGCCCCTCACAGATACGCAGTATTTT.

This clonotype showed up many times. The chain combines TRBV12-3 or TRBV12-4 with TRBJ1-5; 7 positions match TRBD1. This CDR3 contains 15 residues. The junction had 11 bases not matched to a gene; V was cut back by 5 bases and J by 7 bases. CDR3 protein: CASSLTGTMGQPQHF. CDR3 coding DNA: TGTGCCAGCAGTCTGACAGGGACGATGGGCCAGCCCCAGCATTTT.

The table lists this clonotype with many counts. The V gene is TRBV20-1, the J gene TRBJ2-7; 11 bases line up with TRBD2. This CDR3 comprises 18 residues. Germline V lookup: CDR1 DFQATT, CDR2 SNEGSKA (reference sequence). Trimming cost V 5 bases and J 0 bases; bases outside gene matches: 15. CDR3 DNA: TGCAGTGCTTTAGTAACTAGCGGGAGTAGAAGGAGCTCCTACGAGCAGTACTTC. Amino acid sequence: CSALVTSGSRRSSYEQYF.

This clonotype was counted ten times or more. V is TRBV2 and J is TRBJ1-4, with 7 bases that match TRBD1. The CDR3 has 13 residues. CDR1 and CDR2 from the germline V gene are SNHLY and FYNNEI. Trimming removed 6 bases from V and 14 bases from J; junction bases left unmatched: 12. DNA of the CDR3: TGTGCCAGCAGGGAGGGGACAGATGCTGTGCTGTTTTTT. This encodes CASREGTDAVLFF.

This clonotype was seen repeatedly, ten times or more. The rearrangement joins TRBV27 to TRBJ1-6, with unresolved D. Germline CDR1 and CDR2: MNHEY and SMNVEV (reference sequence). The V end was cut by 4 bases, the J end by 6 bases, with 13 bases between. This CDR3 spans 15 amino acids. CDR3 region: CASSSDLGRNSPLHF. Here the CDR3 DNA reads TGTGCCAGCAGTTCGGACTTAGGACGTAATTCACCCCTCCACTTT.

The V and J genes are TRBV5-1 and TRBJ2-6; D unresolved. Germline loops: CDR1 SGHRS, CDR2 YFSETQ. This CDR3 spans 16 amino acids. The germline V and J ends were trimmed by 2 bases and 2 bases, with 11 bases remaining between them. In nucleotides, the CDR3 is TGCGCCAGCAGCTTTGACTCTACTACTGGGGCCAACGTCCTGACTTTC. Protein: CASSFDSTTGANVLTF.

The V gene is TRBV24-1, the J gene TRBJ2-1, with D possibly matching TRBD2 (6 bases). Germline assignment: CDR1 KGHDR and CDR2 SFDVKD. Deletions cut 4 bases from V and 1 base from J, with 13 bases between. This CDR3 region has 16 residues. CDR3 loop: CATSDPYGGSYNEQFF. CDR3 DNA sequence: TGTGCCACCAGTGACCCTTACGGGGGTTCCTACAATGAGCAGTTCTTC.

In this sample, this clonotype turned up many times. CDR3 DNA: TGCAGCGCCCGACATCAGGCCCGCTCGGGCTACACCTTC. Protein sequence: CSARHQARSGYTF. This chain links TRBV29-1 with TRBJ1-2; D not certain. CDR1 is SQVTM and CDR2 is ANQGSEA in the germline V gene. Trimming cost V 7 bases and J 8 bases, with 20 bases left between them. The CDR3 loop spans 13 amino acids.

This clonotype was seen ten or more times. The chain recombines TRBV27 with TRBJ2-6; possibly TRBD1 for D (6 bases). The CDR3 runs to 15 residues. Looked up from germline, CDR1 is MNHEY and CDR2 is SMNVEV (reference sequence). Trimming cost V 6 bases and J 0 bases, with 9 bases left between them. The CDR3 sequence: CASSHRDSGANVLTF. The CDR3 nucleotides are TGTGCCAGCAGCCACAGGGACTCTGGGGCCAACGTCCTGACTTTC. The full variable domain, in which reference TRBV27 and TRBJ2-6 provide the parts outside the CDR3, is EAQVTQNPRYLITVTGKKLTVTCSQNMNHEYMSWYRQDPGLGLRQIYYSMNVEVTDKGDVPEGYKVSRKEKRNFPLILESPSPNQTSLYFCASSHRDSGANVLTFGAGSRLTVL.

This clonotype was seen repeatedly, ten times or more. V is TRBV5-1 and J is TRBJ2-2, with 9 nucleotides matching TRBD1. CDR1 is SGHRS, CDR2 YFSETQ, per germline. The CDR3 spans 16 residues. Trimming cost V 1 base and J 4 bases; bases outside gene matches: 5. The CDR3 protein is CASSLQGQGVTGELFF. CDR3 nucleotides: TGCGCCAGCAGCTTGCAGGGACAGGGAGTCACCGGGGAGCTGTTTTTT.

The chain joins TRBV6-5 to TRBJ1-2; no firm D call. Trimming stripped 2 bases from V and 1 base from J, with 5 bases between. The germline CDR1 and CDR2 sequences are MNHEY and SVGAGI. The CDR3 is 13 residues long. The CDR3 protein is CASSYNDNYGYTF. The DNA of the CDR3 is TGTGCCAGCAGTTACAATGATAACTATGGCTACACCTTC.

This clonotype was counted between two and nine times. The chain carries TRBV6-4 and TRBJ2-3; 8 nucleotides line up with TRBD2. J was trimmed by 0 bases and V by 4 bases; bases with no gene match: 0. The CDR3 has 14 amino acids. Germline V gives CDR1 MRHNA, CDR2 SNTAGT. For the CDR3, the DNA is TGTGCCAGCAGTGCTAGCGGGAGCACAGATACGCAGTATTTT. The encoded protein is CASSASGSTDTQYF.